The 8 T cell receptor beta chains below were found in one sample sequenced in a study of T cells in localized non-small cell lung cancer. The method was immunoSEQ multiplex PCR; TCRdb's version includes in-frame clones alone and lacks a portion of them. Of about 35,000 clones in the sample, more than 85% are singletons; the top ten hold 12%. The specimen was peripheral blood mononuclear cells, collected before any cancer treatment. These receptors originate from a female donor at least 60 years old with stage II lung adenocarcinoma.

This clone was seen once. This chain links TRBV11-2 with TRBJ2-5; possibly TRBD2 for D (5 bases). Per the germline V gene, CDR1 is SGHAT and CDR2 is FQNNGV. This CDR3 contains 14 residues. Trimming shortened V by 0 bases and J by 5 bases, and 10 bases separated the two germline ends. CDR3 bases: TGTGCCAGCAGCTTAGAGCTAGCCGAGGAGACCCAGTACTTC. This translates into CASSLELAEETQYF.

This chain uses TRBV28 with TRBJ2-1; D not resolved. V dropped 6 bases and J dropped 5 bases, with 5 bases sitting between them. In germline, CDR1 is MDHEN, CDR2 SYDVKM. The CDR3 totals 11 residues. DNA of the CDR3: TGTGCCAGCAGCCTAAACAATGAGCAGTTCTTC. This sequence encodes CASSLNNEQFF.

The V call is TRBV7-8, the J call TRBJ1-5; D is possibly TRBD1 (6 bases). The CDR3 runs 15 residues. The V and J ends lost 4 bases and 8 bases respectively, with 18 bases between them. The germline V gene has CDR1 SGHVS and CDR2 FQNEAQ. In nucleotides, the CDR3 is TGTGCCAGCAGCTATACAGGGAGGGAAAGGAAGCCCCAGCATTTT. Its protein product is CASSYTGRERKPQHF.

The J gene is TRBJ1-1, the V gene TRBV6-1; 11 bases align to TRBD1. This CDR3 has 14 residues. Germline-derived CDR1 and CDR2 are MNHNS and SASEGT. Trimming cost V 4 bases and J 5 bases; bases outside gene matches: 3. CDR3: CASSVGTGGTEAFF. CDR3 DNA: TGTGCCAGCAGTGTAGGGACAGGGGGAACTGAAGCTTTCTTT.

V gene TRBV5-6 combines with J gene TRBJ1-6; weak D call: TRBD1 (5 bases). This CDR3 is built from 14 residues. From germline, CDR1 is SGHDT and CDR2 YYEEEE. Trimming removed 0 bases at V and 9 bases at J, with 10 bases between. In nucleotides, the CDR3 is TGTGCCAGCAGCTTGGTGCAGGGAGGTTCACCCCTCCACTTT. Protein: CASSLVQGGSPLHF. Filled out from reference TRBV5-6 and TRBJ1-6, the complete variable domain reads DAGVTQSPTHLIKTRGQQVTLRCSPKSGHDTVSWYQQALGQGPQFIFQYYEEEERQRGNFPDRFSGHQFPNYSSELNVNALLLGDSALYLCASSLVQGGSPLHFGNGTRLTVT.

The chain couples TRBV5-1 to TRBJ1-4; D possibly corresponds to TRBD1 (5 bases). CDR1 SGHRS and CDR2 YFSETQ come from the germline V gene. Trimming took 1 base from V and 1 from J, leaving 11 bases between them. The CDR3 runs 16 residues. The chain's CDR3 is CASSLRQGGTNEKLFF. The CDR3 region has the DNA TGCGCCAGCAGCTTGAGGCAGGGAGGAACTAATGAAAAACTGTTTTTT.

J is TRBJ2-1 and V is TRBV19; 9 bases match TRBD2. Trimming took 7 bases from V and 7 from J; bases not matched to a gene: 8. The CDR3 runs to 14 residues. Germline V lookup: CDR1 LNHDA, CDR2 SQIVND (reference sequence). CDR3 sequence (DNA): TGTGCCAGTAACCCGGGACTAGCAGGTAATGAGCAGTTCTTC. Translation gives CASNPGLAGNEQFF. The whole variable domain, filled in from reference TRBV19 and TRBJ2-1, reads DGGITQSPKYLFRKEGQNVTLSCEQNLNHDAMYWYRQDPGQGLRLIYYSQIVNDFQKGDIAEGYSVSREKKESFPLTVTSAQKNPTAFYLCASNPGLAGNEQFFGPGTRLTVL.

The CDR3 spells CASSLPQGFAEQYF. CDR3 DNA sequence: TGTGCCAGCTCCTTACCACAGGGGTTCGCCGAGCAGTACTTC. The chain links TRBV28 to TRBJ2-7; 7 positions match TRBD1. V was clipped by 8 bases and J by 6 bases; unmatched bases: 13. The CDR3 is 14 amino acids. The germline V gene encodes CDR1 MDHEN and CDR2 SYDVKM.